The text below deals with one TCR beta chain. Its antigen is undetermined. This entry comes from a study of cytomegalovirus exposure and HLA in healthy donors. When sampled, the donors appeared nominally healthy, though they likely had unrecorded immune exposures. Study-wide results and limits: The study labeled about 160 TCR beta chains cytomegalovirus-associated.

The germline V gene encodes CDR1 MNHNS and CDR2 SASEGT. Germline trimming cut 5 bases from V and 4 bases from J; bases unmatched to any gene: 2. The CDR3 length is 13 residues. The PCR had 60 Vbeta and 13 Jbeta primers. Sequenced by immunoSEQ multiplex PCR; TCRdb stores in-frame clones only, minus some. In total, the table holds approximately 58,000 clones. The chain uses TRBV6-1 and TRBJ1-1; TRBD1 agrees at 9 bases. The TCR sequence derives from a man aged 25 to 40 in good health and CMV-seropositive. Sequencing input: PBMCs. As DNA, the CDR3 is TGTGCCAGCAGTTCGACAGGGGGCACTGAAGCTTTCTTT. Amino acid sequence: CASSSTGGTEAFF.